The 17 T cell receptor beta chains below come from one sample, sequenced in a study of T-cell reconstitution after alpha-beta-depleted transplantation in children. Unique molecular identifiers were built into the TCRbeta library. TCRdb re-analysed the PCR reads in MiXCR, keeping a single row per CDR3 protein. The data show hundreds of thousands of distinct CDR3 sequences, with approximately 12% seen just once and 2% to 2.5% held by the top ten. The starting material was PBMCs, mostly from graft donor cells, obtained 360 days after TCRalphabeta/CD19-depleted stem cell transplant. The receptors shown here come from a male patient under 18 who had a stem cell transplant for acute myeloid leukemia, so the T cells may come from the graft donor.

This chain links TRBV12-3 or TRBV12-4 with TRBJ2-1; D possibly corresponds to TRBD1 (8 bases). Trimming pared 4 bases from V and 9 bases from J, leaving 37 bases between. This CDR3 has 21 residues. CDR3 amino acids: CASSWTLDREGRSPSYVEQFF. The CDR3, as DNA: TGTGCCAGCAGTTGGACCTTGGACAGGGAGGGTCGGTCCCCATCTTACGTTGAGCAGTTCTTC.

The rearrangement joins TRBV6-5 to TRBJ1-1; TRBD1 agrees at 10 bases. Germline V CDR1 and CDR2: MNHEY, SVGAGI. V was clipped by 2 bases and J by 6 bases; unmatched bases: 15. This CDR3 is built from 18 residues. CDR3 nucleotides: TGTGCCAGCAGTTACGCAGGAAGGTTGGGGACAGGGGTCGCTGAAGCTTTCTTT. It encodes CASSYAGRLGTGVAEAFF.

This chain joins TRBV2 and TRBJ2-1, with D perhaps being TRBD1 or TRBD2 (5 bases each). Trimming cost V 10 bases and J 6 bases, with 16 bases left between them. The CDR3 consists of 13 residues. Looked up from germline, CDR1 is SNHLY and CDR2 is FYNNEI. CDR3 loop: CATSRVPRNEQFF. Written as DNA, the CDR3 is TGTGCCACTAGCAGGGTGCCCCGCAATGAGCAGTTCTTC.

This clonotype was seen more than once but under ten times. V is TRBV24-1 and J is TRBJ2-2; 8 nucleotides agree with TRBD1. The trim removed 5 bases at V and 4 bases at J, leaving 11 bases unmatched. Germline loops: CDR1 KGHDR, CDR2 SFDVKD. This CDR3 contains 17 residues. CDR3 nucleotide sequence: TGTGCCACCAGTGCCCTTCGCCAGGGGGCTCTCACCGGGGAGCTGTTTTTT. Its protein is CATSALRQGALTGELFF.

In its sample, this clonotype was seen many times. The rearrangement links TRBV4-2 to TRBJ2-1; 12 bases map to TRBD2. The CDR3 length is 18 residues. Germline V lookup: CDR1 LGHNA, CDR2 YNFKEQ. The V segment lost 0 bases and the J segment 3 bases; nucleotides outside the gene matches: 6. This CDR3 reads CASSQESSSGRDYNEQFF. The CDR3, as DNA: TGTGCCAGCAGCCAAGAGTCGTCTAGCGGGAGGGACTACAATGAGCAGTTCTTC.

This clonotype was picked up a small number of times. The chain employs TRBV6-5 and TRBJ2-7; D perhaps matches TRBD1 (5 bases). Per the germline V gene, CDR1 is MNHEY and CDR2 is SVGAGI. V lost 4 bases and J lost 3, with 13 bases in between. The CDR3 is 14 residues long. DNA of the CDR3: TGTGCCAGCAGTTCCCAGGGATTTAACTACGAGCAGTACTTC. It yields the protein CASSSQGFNYEQYF.

This clonotype was detected a few times. The chain recombines TRBV12-3 or TRBV12-4 with TRBJ2-2; TRBD2 agrees at 8 bases. The V and J ends lost 5 bases and 7 bases, in that order; junction bases with no gene match: 3. The CDR3 covers 13 residues. The CDR3 DNA follows: TGTGCCAGCAGTACTCTAGCGGGCGGGGAGCTGTTTTTT. This gives the protein CASSTLAGGELFF.

V is TRBV28 and J is TRBJ2-3, with 9 bases that match TRBD1. CDR1 is MDHEN, CDR2 SYDVKM, per germline. The trim removed 3 bases at V and 3 bases at J, leaving 4 bases unmatched. The CDR3 covers 15 residues. The chain's CDR3 is CASSLNRGRTDTQYF. Written as DNA, the CDR3 is TGTGCCAGCAGTTTGAACAGGGGGCGGACAGATACGCAGTATTTT.

The gene calls are TRBV20-1 and TRBJ1-1; the match to TRBD1 covers 8 bases. J gave up 1 base and V 3 bases, and 4 bases lay outside the gene matches. CDR1 is DFQATT and CDR2 is SNEGSKA in the germline V gene (reference sequence). The CDR3 covers 14 residues. CDR3 in DNA: TGCAGTGCTAGGCGTGGGACAGGGAACACTGAAGCTTTCTTT. This sequence encodes CSARRGTGNTEAFF.

This chain links TRBV6-5 with TRBJ2-3; TRBD1 is a possible D gene (7 bases). The germline CDR1 and CDR2 sequences are MNHEY and SVGAGI. Trimming stripped 0 bases from V and 5 bases from J, with 12 bases between. This CDR3 comprises 15 residues. The CDR3 sequence is CASSYSTGRGDTQYF. The CDR3 DNA is TGTGCCAGCAGTTACTCGACAGGGCGGGGAGATACGCAGTATTTT.

V and J are TRBV28 and TRBJ2-3, with TRBD2 identical over 7 bases. In germline, CDR1 is MDHEN, CDR2 SYDVKM. The CDR3 runs to 17 residues. The trim removed 6 bases at V and 5 bases at J, leaving 17 bases unmatched. CDR3 coding DNA: TGTGCCAGCAGCACCGCACCGGCGGGAGCGCCGGGAGATACGCAGTATTTT. Protein sequence: CASSTAPAGAPGDTQYF. The full variable domain, in which reference TRBV28 and TRBJ2-3 provide the parts outside the CDR3, is DVKVTQSSRYLVKRTGEKVFLECVQDMDHENMFWYRQDPGLGLRLIYFSYDVKMKEKGDIPEGYSVSREKKERFSLILESASTNQTSMYLCASSTAPAGAPGDTQYFGPGTRLTVL.

The chain combines TRBV12-3 or TRBV12-4 with TRBJ2-5; the match to TRBD1 covers 8 bases. Trimming at V came to 1 base and at J to 3 bases, leaving 4 bases not matched to a gene. CDR3 length equals 15 residues. CDR3 loop: CASSLGAGGEETQYF. CDR3 DNA: TGTGCCAGCAGTTTAGGGGCAGGGGGCGAAGAGACCCAGTACTTC.

This clonotype has just a few counts. This sequence joins TRBV28 and TRBJ2-7; TRBD2 might be the D (6 bases). Germline CDR1 is MDHEN and CDR2 is SYDVKM. This CDR3 is 16 amino acids long. V dropped 6 bases and J dropped 0 bases, with 18 bases sitting between them. CDR3 in DNA: TGTGCCAGCAGCCCCGGGGTGGGGACTTACTCCTACGAGCAGTACTTC. The encoded protein is CASSPGVGTYSYEQYF. The full variable domain, in which reference TRBV28 and TRBJ2-7 provide the parts outside the CDR3, is DVKVTQSSRYLVKRTGEKVFLECVQDMDHENMFWYRQDPGLGLRLIYFSYDVKMKEKGDIPEGYSVSREKKERFSLILESASTNQTSMYLCASSPGVGTYSYEQYFGPGTRLTVT.

The chain links TRBV9 to TRBJ2-7, with 7 bases aligning to TRBD2. There are 16 residues in the CDR3. V lost 3 bases, J lost 0 bases, and 9 bases stayed unmatched. Germline CDR1 is SGDLS and CDR2 is YYNGEE. CDR3 in amino acids: CASSAPGTNPSYEQYF. The CDR3 nucleotides read TGTGCCAGCAGCGCCCCCGGGACTAACCCCTCCTACGAGCAGTACTTC.

This clonotype occurred a few times. This chain links TRBV20-1 with TRBJ2-3, with TRBD2 identical over 10 bases. Trimming cost V 6 bases and J 2 bases; bases outside gene matches: 20. CDR1 DFQATT and CDR2 SNEGSKA come from the germline V gene (reference sequence). The CDR3 covers 19 residues. The CDR3 reads CSAETVETSGHHLTDTQYF. Written as DNA, the CDR3 is TGCAGTGCAGAAACGGTTGAGACTAGCGGGCACCACCTCACAGATACGCAGTATTTT.

The J gene is TRBJ2-1, the V gene TRBV6-1; 12 nucleotides match TRBD2. Looked up from germline, CDR1 is MNHNS and CDR2 is SASEGT. V lost 4 bases and J lost 4; bases outside the gene matches: 8. This CDR3 spans 17 amino acids. CDR3 region: CASSAPRLAGVYNEQFF. CDR3 bases: TGTGCCAGCAGTGCACCTCGACTAGCGGGAGTGTACAATGAGCAGTTCTTC.

V is TRBV7-9 and J is TRBJ2-5; no definite D call. Germline CDR1 and CDR2: SEHNR and FQNEAQ (reference sequence). V was clipped by 4 bases and J by 1 base, with 10 bases between them. The CDR3 loop spans 14 amino acids. CDR3 DNA: TGTGCCAGCAGCTCTGTCCGGATCCAAGAGACCCAGTACTTC. Amino acids: CASSSVRIQETQYF.